The sequence of this TCR beta chain was determined in a study of PD-L1 blockade in urothelial cancer. For the study at large: About 85% of the roughly 30 patients were males with bladder-origin urothelial cancer.

V gave up 6 bases and J gave up 9 bases, with 17 bases separating them. CDR1 and CDR2 from the germline V gene are MNHEY and SMNVEV (reference sequence). This CDR3 region has 13 residues. Some clones are missing from TCRdb's copy, which holds only in-frame ones; the method was immunoSEQ multiplex PCR. The sample records under 130,000 clones, approximately 85% being singletons. Sample numbers ranged from 1 to 8 per patient, encompassing pretreatment and on-treatment collections. This chain uses TRBV27 with TRBJ1-1; D perhaps matches TRBD1 (5 bases). The clonotype was recovered from a man aged 50-59 years with urothelial cancer. Sequencing used PBMCs, obtained around atezolizumab (anti-PD-L1) treatment. CDR3 DNA: TGTGCCAGCAGCCCCCGACAGACGATGAAAGCTTTCTTT. The encoded protein is CASSPRQTMKAFF.